The 4 T cell receptor beta chains listed next were all sequenced from one sample in a study of a mutant IDH1 vaccine in newly diagnosed glioma. TCRdb keeps only in-frame clones here, not all; method: immunoSEQ multiplex PCR. The sample includes tens of thousands of clones, roughly four fifths of them seen just once. Time point denoted: week 47, end of study. What each vaccine dose contained was 300 ug of mutant IDH1 20-mer peptide, accompanied by topical imiquimod. Their recognized antigens are unknown. Sequencing used PBMCs, obtained from a glioma patient whose treatment included an IDH1 peptide vaccine. Every receptor here comes from a man aged 40-50 years with glioma.

The chain joins TRBV30 to TRBJ1-2; no definite D call. Germline-derived CDR1 and CDR2 are GTSNPN and SVGIG (reference sequence). This CDR3 has 14 residues. The V and J ends lost 5 bases and 4 bases respectively, with 17 bases between them. The CDR3 loop reads CAWDPPPRSYGYTF. For the CDR3, the DNA is TGTGCCTGGGACCCACCACCAAGGAGCTATGGCTACACCTTC.

The CDR3 coding sequence is TGTGCCAGCAGTGACTGGGACAGGGCGACTGAAGCTTTCTTT. This gives the protein CASSDWDRATEAFF. This sequence joins TRBV6-4 and TRBJ1-1; 9 bases fit TRBD1. The CDR3 contains 14 residues. CDR1 and CDR2 (germline): MRHNA, SNTAGT. V shed 1 base and J 5 bases; nucleotides not matched to a gene: 2.

The rearrangement links TRBV18 to TRBJ1-2; 10 nucleotides align to TRBD1. CDR1 is KGHSH and CDR2 is LQKENI in the germline V gene. J was trimmed by 4 bases and V by 0 bases; bases with no gene match: 2. The CDR3 contains 15 residues. CDR3 coding DNA: TGTGCCAGCTCACCACCTGGGACAGGGGTCTATGGCTACACCTTC. It codes for CASSPPGTGVYGYTF.

V and J are TRBV7-2 and TRBJ2-3, with TRBD2 matching 11 bases. CDR1 is SGHTA, CDR2 FQGNSA, per germline. The CDR3 runs to 17 residues. V dropped 4 bases and J dropped 4; count of bases not matched to a gene: 10. The CDR3 bases are TGTGCCAGCAGCTCCTCTAGCGGGGGGACCCCGGCAGATACGCAGTATTTT. This sequence encodes CASSSSSGGTPADTQYF.